This T cell receptor beta chain was found in a study of shared clonotypes between healthy human individuals. General study results and limits: Few donors limited the genetic and exposure-history diversity represented. Although depth was large, rarefaction showed that sequencing of the sorted subsets was incomplete.

Comments on this clone: Its target is not known.

Assay: immunoSEQ multiplex PCR; the TCRdb copy retains only in-frame clones and omits some. The profile shows about 2 million clones, about 95% of them singletons. Naive CD8 cells, CD45RO-negative and positively selected for CCR7, excluded terminally differentiated effector memory CD45RA+ cells. Donors, without exception, were Caucasian adults residing in Nashville, Tennessee. The sequence was collected from a man aged 18 to 30 in good health. The sample taken for sequencing was naive CD8+ T cells sorted from blood.

The CDR3 here is CAISESSDTDTQYF. The CDR3, as DNA: TGTGCCATCAGTGAGTCTTCTGACACAGATACGCAGTATTTT. J is TRBJ2-3 and V is TRBV10-3; no definite D call. The ends were cut back, 0 bases at V and 2 bases at J, with 6 bases in the middle. Germline loops: CDR1 ENHRY, CDR2 SYGVKD. This CDR3 has 14 amino acids.